A single sample is the source of the 22 T cell receptor beta chains below, sequenced in a study of Graves' ophthalmopathy and Graves' hyperthyroidism. Investigators amplified TCR beta CDR3 regions from RNA transcripts. RT-PCR with HTBI primers came first, then second-round multiplex PCR. Using its own MiXCR run on the multiplex PCR reads, TCRdb lists one record per CDR3 protein. Among just over 400,000 distinct CDR3 sequences listed, 20% to 25% were seen once. The sequenced material came from peripheral blood. The receptors originated from a woman in her late teens or twenties with stable Graves' hyperthyroidism.

In its sample, this clonotype was seen many times. The CDR3 nucleotides are TGCAGCGCTGGGACAGGGGTAAGGGAGCAGTACTTC. Its translation: CSAGTGVREQYF. The chain joins TRBV29-1 to TRBJ2-7; 10 positions match TRBD1. The J segment lost 7 bases and the V segment lost 7 bases, leaving 7 bases of the junction unmatched. The CDR3 loop spans 12 amino acids. CDR1 SQVTM and CDR2 ANQGSEA come from the germline V gene.

This clonotype showed up many times. The chain recombines TRBV28 with TRBJ1-5; 9 bases fit TRBD1. V lost 5 bases and J lost 1; bases outside the gene matches: 3. This CDR3 spans 15 amino acids. Germline V gene sequence: CDR1 MDHEN, CDR2 SYDVKM. The chain's CDR3 is CASSTGGSSNQPQHF. The CDR3 nucleotides are TGTGCCAGCAGTACAGGGGGCTCAAGCAATCAGCCCCAGCATTTT.

This clonotype was picked up many times. The chain links TRBV20-1 to TRBJ1-3; D gene ambiguous. The CDR3 extends over 13 amino acids. Trimming took off 3 bases at V and 0 bases at J, with 6 bases between the two ends. Germline V gene data show CDR1 as DFQATT and CDR2 as SNEGSKA (reference sequence). CDR3 region: CSASYSSGNTIYF. The CDR3 nucleotides are TGCAGTGCTAGTTACAGCTCTGGAAACACCATATATTTT.

In its sample, this clonotype was seen many times. The chain has TRBV27 and TRBJ1-6; D not certain. The V and J ends lost 2 bases and 0 bases respectively, with 8 bases between them. Looked up from germline, CDR1 is MNHEY and CDR2 is SMNVEV (reference sequence). The CDR3 is made up of 16 amino acids. CDR3 loop: CASSLIRSSYNSPLHF. Written as DNA, the CDR3 is TGTGCCAGCAGTTTAATAAGGAGCTCCTATAATTCACCCCTCCACTTT.

The sample holds many counts of this clonotype. A much more abundant neighbour one base away suggests this may be a read error. The genes are TRBV6-5 and TRBJ1-6; no clear D. The CDR3 length is 13 residues. The germline gives CDR1 MNHEY, CDR2 SVGAGI. CDR3 DNA: TGTGCCAGCAGTTACGATAGCCATTCACACCTCCACTTT. Protein: CASSYDSHSHLHF.

This clonotype was detected many times. J is TRBJ2-5 and V is TRBV6-5; D gene ambiguous. Trimming took 2 bases from V and 5 from J, leaving 18 bases between them. CDR3 length equals 16 residues. Germline V gene data show CDR1 as MNHEY and CDR2 as SVGAGI. CDR3 loop: CASSYGVPERSETQYF. In nucleotides, the CDR3 is TGTGCCAGCAGTTACGGCGTCCCAGAAAGGTCGGAGACCCAGTACTTC.

The chain recombines TRBV19 with TRBJ2-2; 8 nucleotides align to TRBD1. Trimming cost V 3 bases and J 6 bases; bases outside gene matches: 9. This CDR3 spans 16 amino acids. Per the germline V gene, CDR1 is LNHDA and CDR2 is SQIVND (reference sequence). This CDR3 is CASSIPLGQGAGELFF. CDR3 DNA sequence: TGTGCCAGTAGTATCCCCCTCGGACAGGGTGCCGGGGAGCTGTTTTTT.

A remark on this clonotype: This may arise from a read error, as a much more abundant clone is one base away. This sequence joins TRBV25-1 and TRBJ1-1, with unresolved D. Germline V lookup: CDR1 MGHDK, CDR2 SYGVNS. The CDR3 covers 14 residues. V was pared by 1 base and J by 1 base, with 7 bases between. CDR3 sequence reads: CASSELLENTEAFF. Here the CDR3 DNA reads TGTGCCAGCAGTGAATTGCTAGAGAACACTGAAGCTTTCTTT.

This clonotype was detected ten times or more. J is TRBJ1-1 and V is TRBV30; 7 bases are shared with TRBD1. The CDR3 is 15 residues long. Germline assignment: CDR1 GTSNPN and CDR2 SVGIG (reference sequence). V shed 0 bases and J 4 bases; nucleotides not matched to a gene: 8. The CDR3 nucleotides read TGTGCCTGGAGTGTCAGGGGGGCGACGAGCACTGAAGCTTTCTTT. It specifies CAWSVRGATSTEAFF.

This chain uses TRBV7-2 with TRBJ2-7; no definite D call. CDR1 is SGHTA and CDR2 is FQGNSA in the germline V gene. The V end lost 0 bases, the J end lost 0 bases, and 9 bases lay between the germline ends. This CDR3 comprises 15 residues. The CDR3 DNA sequence: TGTGCCAGCAGCTTAGCTGGTCGTGACTCCTACGAGCAGTACTTC. Amino acids: CASSLAGRDSYEQYF.

In its sample, this clonotype was seen many times. CDR3 sequence (DNA): TGCAGTGCTAGCGGCTCAGGGAGAAACATTCAGTACTTC. Residues: CSASGSGRNIQYF. The V and J genes are TRBV20-1 and TRBJ2-4, with D perhaps matching TRBD1 or TRBD2 (5 bases each). The CDR3 totals 13 residues. The V end lost 3 bases, the J end lost 6 bases, and 12 bases lay between the germline ends. Germline V gene sequence: CDR1 DFQATT, CDR2 SNEGSKA (reference sequence).

This clonotype was picked up a small number of times. CDR3 protein: CATSDRGYGYTF. The CDR3 region has the DNA TGTGCCACCTCGGACAGGGGCTATGGCTACACCTTC. The rearrangement uses TRBV6-2 or TRBV6-3 and TRBJ1-2; the match to TRBD1 covers 9 bases. With 10 bases clipped from V and 4 bases from J, the junction kept 4 bases outside the gene matches. Germline lookup yields CDR1 MNHEY and CDR2 SVGEGT. The CDR3 contains 12 residues.

The chain combines TRBV6-5 with TRBJ2-2, with 10 bases identical to TRBD2. CDR3 size: 16 residues. V was clipped by 0 bases and J by 9 bases; unmatched bases: 7. Germline V CDR1 and CDR2: MNHEY, SVGAGI. CDR3 in amino acids: CASSYSSGRAWRELFF. For the CDR3, the DNA is TGTGCCAGCAGTTACTCGAGCGGGAGGGCCTGGAGGGAGCTGTTTTTT.

This clonotype has ten or more counts. The chain employs TRBV29-1 and TRBJ1-1; 7 nucleotides agree with TRBD1. Germline V gives CDR1 SQVTM, CDR2 ANQGSEA. CDR3 size: 12 residues. Trimming at V came to 8 bases and at J to 3 bases, leaving 6 bases not matched to a gene. Here the CDR3 reads CSSGQGDTEAFF. CDR3 in DNA: TGCAGCTCAGGGCAGGGGGACACTGAAGCTTTCTTT.

Turning to this clonotype: This sequence may be a read error, since a much larger clone differs from it by one base. The chain couples TRBV6-2 or TRBV6-3 to TRBJ2-7; TRBD1 matches 9 bases. V lost 8 bases to trimming and J lost 2 bases; unmatched junction nucleotides: 10. The CDR3 has 15 amino acids. CDR1 MNHEY and CDR2 SVGEGT come from the germline V gene. In DNA form, the CDR3 reads TGTGCCAGCCCCGACTTCGGGACAGGGACCTACGAGCAGTACTTC. It translates to CASPDFGTGTYEQYF.

This clonotype was counted ten times or more. This chain joins TRBV6-5 and TRBJ2-2; possible D gene TRBD1, 5 bases. Germline V gene sequence: CDR1 MNHEY, CDR2 SVGAGI. The CDR3 sequence is 16 residues long. V lost 2 bases to trimming and J lost 0 bases, with 10 bases between them. The CDR3 DNA sequence: TGTGCCAGCAGTTACGCAGGGTTTTCGAACACCGGGGAGCTGTTTTTT. This translates into CASSYAGFSNTGELFF.

This clonotype was recorded at least ten times. The J gene is TRBJ2-1, the V gene TRBV14, with 8 bases matching TRBD2. Trimming took 1 base from V and 8 from J; bases not matched to a gene: 10. Germline lookup yields CDR1 SGHDN and CDR2 FVKESK. This CDR3 is 16 amino acids long. The CDR3 nucleotides are TGTGCCAGCAGCCAAGTGGGACTAGGGGTTGTCGATGAGCAGTTCTTC. This codes for CASSQVGLGVVDEQFF.

The sample holds many counts of this clonotype. V usage is TRBV12-3 or TRBV12-4 and J usage is TRBJ2-2, with a tentative D call TRBD1 (6 bases). The CDR3 is made up of 12 amino acids. V lost 7 bases and J lost 13, with 16 bases in between. The CDR3 nucleotides read TGTGCCAGCATCCAAGAGGGGGTACGGCTGTTTTTT. Its translation: CASIQEGVRLFF.

The chain is built from TRBV10-3 and TRBJ1-2; D gene uncertain. Germline lookup yields CDR1 ENHRY and CDR2 SYGVKD. This CDR3 has 14 amino acids. V was shortened by 0 bases and J by 5 bases, with 10 bases between the two germline ends. In DNA form, the CDR3 reads TGTGCCATCAGTGAGTCTGGGCAGTCTTATGGCTACACCTTC. As protein: CAISESGQSYGYTF.

This clonotype was found many times. The chain is built from TRBV27 and TRBJ1-1; D is unresolved. Germline CDR1 and CDR2: MNHEY and SMNVEV (reference sequence). The CDR3 covers 18 residues. Trimming removed 0 bases at V and 1 base at J, with 18 bases between. The CDR3 DNA reads as TGTGCCAGCAGTTTATCGAGGTACAGCCCGTTTGGGAACACTGAAGCTTTCTTT. Translation: CASSLSRYSPFGNTEAFF.

This clonotype has ten or more counts. CDR3 protein: CASSEYGGMNTEAFF. The CDR3, as DNA: TGTGCCAGCAGTGAATATGGAGGGATGAACACTGAAGCTTTCTTT. The rearrangement links TRBV25-1 to TRBJ1-1; D is undetermined. The V and J ends lost 0 bases and 0 bases respectively, with 8 bases between them. Germline assignment: CDR1 MGHDK and CDR2 SYGVNS. This CDR3 contains 15 residues.

This clonotype was found many times. The chain combines TRBV6-2 or TRBV6-3 with TRBJ2-5, with D possibly matching TRBD2 (6 bases). V lost 6 bases and J 5 bases, leaving 16 bases between the germline ends. The CDR3 contains 14 residues. Germline CDR1 and CDR2: MNHEY and SVGEGT. The CDR3 DNA is TGTGCCAGCAGCCGTGGACTACGGGGGGAGACCCAGTACTTC. As protein: CASSRGLRGETQYF.